Given below is one T cell receptor beta chain in context. The sample originates from a study of T-cell reconstitution after alpha-beta-depleted transplantation in children. Unique molecular identifiers were built into the TCRbeta library. In TCRdb, the PCR reads were re-called with MiXCR into one record per CDR3 protein. The data hold approximately 520,000 distinct CDR3 sequences, with roughly 10% observed a single time. This CDR3 contains 16 residues. Germline assignment: CDR1 KGHSH and CDR2 LQKENI. V was clipped by 1 base and J by 5 bases; unmatched bases: 9. The chain carries TRBV18 and TRBJ2-3; TRBD1 agrees at 7 bases. This clonotype was sampled from a female patient aged 2-15 years who had a stem cell transplant for aplastic anemia, so the T cells may come from the graft donor. Sample: PBMCs, mostly from graft donor cells, taken 180 days after TCRalphabeta/CD19-depleted stem cell transplant. CDR3 amino acids: CASSPLPGQAGDTQYF. As DNA, the CDR3 is TGTGCCAGCTCACCACTCCCAGGACAGGCTGGAGATACGCAGTATTTT.